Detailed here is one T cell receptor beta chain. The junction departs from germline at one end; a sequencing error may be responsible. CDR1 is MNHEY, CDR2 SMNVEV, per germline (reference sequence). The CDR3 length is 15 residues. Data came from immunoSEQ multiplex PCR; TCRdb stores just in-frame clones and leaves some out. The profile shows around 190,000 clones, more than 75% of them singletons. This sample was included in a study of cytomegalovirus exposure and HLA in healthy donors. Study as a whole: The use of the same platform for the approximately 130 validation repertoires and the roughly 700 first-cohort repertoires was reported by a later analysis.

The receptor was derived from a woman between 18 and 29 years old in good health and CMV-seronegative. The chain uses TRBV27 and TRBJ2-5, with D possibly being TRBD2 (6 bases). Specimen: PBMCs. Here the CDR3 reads CASSLGLSGKESQYF. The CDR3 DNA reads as TGTGCCAGCAGTTTGGGTCTTAGCGGTAAAGAGAGCCAGTACTTC.